This T cell receptor beta chain was sequenced during a study of OX40 agonist ivuxolimab in advanced cancers. Looking at the study overall: Earlier anti-PD-1, anti-PD-L1 or anti-CTLA-4 therapy was permitted; less than 50% had received some. Regarding the study as a whole: Researchers did not establish what antigens the expanded peripheral T cells target. The mean number of expanded clones was higher in CD8+ T cells than in CD4+.

The data were produced by immunoSEQ multiplex PCR, yet TCRdb's version contains in-frame clones alone and is incomplete. The table records tens of thousands of clones, roughly 80% of them present only once. Concerning this clone itself: The antigen is unknown.

Germline V gene sequence: CDR1 MNHNS, CDR2 SASEGT. The V end was cut by 1 base, the J end by 2 bases, with 13 bases between. This CDR3 comprises 16 residues. The source of this sequence is an adult with an advanced solid tumor such as melanoma, head and neck, liver or kidney cancer. The sequenced sample was CD4+ or CD8+ T cells sorted from blood, obtained in a trial of the OX40 agonist ivuxolimab. The rearrangement uses TRBV6-1 and TRBJ2-3, with D uncertain. The CDR3 DNA reads TGTGCCAGCAGTGAAGGGTTGGCTACCTTCACAGATACGCAGTATTTT. Translating gives CASSEGLATFTDTQYF.